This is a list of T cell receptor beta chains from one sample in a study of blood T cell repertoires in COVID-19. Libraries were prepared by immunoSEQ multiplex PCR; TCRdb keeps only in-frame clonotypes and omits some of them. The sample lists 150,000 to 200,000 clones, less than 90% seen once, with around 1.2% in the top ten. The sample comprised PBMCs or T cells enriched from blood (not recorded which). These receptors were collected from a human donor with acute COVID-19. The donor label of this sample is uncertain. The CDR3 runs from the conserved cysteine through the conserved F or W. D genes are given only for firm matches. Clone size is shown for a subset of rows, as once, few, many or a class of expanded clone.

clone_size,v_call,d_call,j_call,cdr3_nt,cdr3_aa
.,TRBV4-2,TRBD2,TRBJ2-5,TGTGCCAGCAGCCGCGGGGGGAACTTTCAAGAGACCCAGTACTTC,CASSRGGNFQETQYF
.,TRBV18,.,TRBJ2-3,TGTGCCAGCTCACCCCAGGGGTACACAGATACGCAGTATTTT,CASSPQGYTDTQYF
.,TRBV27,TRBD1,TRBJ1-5,TGTGCCAGCAGTGTGGGAGGGACAGGGAATCAGCCCCAGCATTTT,CASSVGGTGNQPQHF
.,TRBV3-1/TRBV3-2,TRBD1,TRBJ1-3,TGTGCCAGCAGCCGACAGGGTAATCGGAACGGAAACACCATATATTTT,CASSRQGNRNGNTIYF
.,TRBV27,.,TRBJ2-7,TGTGCCAGCAGTTTGGGCAGGGAATACGAGCAGTACTTC,CASSLGREYEQYF
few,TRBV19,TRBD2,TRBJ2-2,TGTGCCAGTAGTATAGGAGGCGGGGGGGCCTCCACCGGGGAGCTGTTTTTT,CASSIGGGGASTGELFF
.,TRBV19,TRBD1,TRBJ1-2,TGTGCCAGCAGGGACAGGCTGTATGGCTACACCTTC,CASRDRLYGYTF
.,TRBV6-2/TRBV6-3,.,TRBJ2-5,TGTGCCAGCAGTGACAGTCTTTGGGAGACCCAGTACTTC,CASSDSLWETQYF
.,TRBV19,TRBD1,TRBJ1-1,TGTGCCAGTAGTCGCCCAGGGGGAACTGAAGCTTTCTTT,CASSRPGGTEAFF
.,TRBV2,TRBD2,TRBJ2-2,TGTGCCAGCAAGGGAAGGGCGGGGGGCCCCGGGGAGCTGTTTTTT,CASKGRAGGPGELFF
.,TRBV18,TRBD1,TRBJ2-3,TGTGCCAGCTCACTACGACAGGGGCGTAGCACAGATACGCAGTATTTT,CASSLRQGRSTDTQYF
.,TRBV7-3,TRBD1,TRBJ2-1,TGTGCCAGCAGCCCGGGACAGGCCAATGAGCAGTTCTTC,CASSPGQANEQFF
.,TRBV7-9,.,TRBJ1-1,TGTGCCAGCAGCTTAGGCGGCTCGATGGCTTTCTTT,CASSLGGSMAFF
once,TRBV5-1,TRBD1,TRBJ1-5,TGCGCCAGCAGCCGGGACAGGGGACAGCCCCAGCATTTT,CASSRDRGQPQHF
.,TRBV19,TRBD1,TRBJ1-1,TGTGCCAGTAGGACTCGGGACAGCTACACTGAAGCTTTCTTT,CASRTRDSYTEAFF